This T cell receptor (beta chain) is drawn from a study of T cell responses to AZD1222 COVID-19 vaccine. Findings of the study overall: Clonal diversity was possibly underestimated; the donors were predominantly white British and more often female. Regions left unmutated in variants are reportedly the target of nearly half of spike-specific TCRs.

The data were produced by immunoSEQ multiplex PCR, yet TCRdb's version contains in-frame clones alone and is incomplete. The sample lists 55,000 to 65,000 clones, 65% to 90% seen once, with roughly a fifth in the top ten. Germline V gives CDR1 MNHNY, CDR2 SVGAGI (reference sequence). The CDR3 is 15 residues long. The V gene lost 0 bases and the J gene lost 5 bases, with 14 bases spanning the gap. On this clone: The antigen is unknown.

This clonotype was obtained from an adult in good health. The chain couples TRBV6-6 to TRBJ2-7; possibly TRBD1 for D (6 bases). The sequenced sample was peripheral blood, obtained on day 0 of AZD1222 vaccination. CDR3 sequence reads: CASSYSGDIGNEQYF. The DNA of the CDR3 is TGTGCCAGCAGTTACTCAGGGGACATCGGGAACGAGCAGTACTTC.